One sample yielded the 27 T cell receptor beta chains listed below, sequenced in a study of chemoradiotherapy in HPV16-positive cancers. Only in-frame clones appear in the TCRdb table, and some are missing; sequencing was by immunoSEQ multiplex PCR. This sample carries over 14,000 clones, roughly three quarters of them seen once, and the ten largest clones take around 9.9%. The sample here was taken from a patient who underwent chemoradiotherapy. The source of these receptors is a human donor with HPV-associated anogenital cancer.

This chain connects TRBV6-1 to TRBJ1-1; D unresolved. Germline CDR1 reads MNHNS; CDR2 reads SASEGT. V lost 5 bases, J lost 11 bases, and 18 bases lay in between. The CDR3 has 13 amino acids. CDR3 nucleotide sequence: TGTGCCAGCAGTTTCCCAGGCCTTGTGAGGGCTTTCTTT. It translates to CASSFPGLVRAFF.

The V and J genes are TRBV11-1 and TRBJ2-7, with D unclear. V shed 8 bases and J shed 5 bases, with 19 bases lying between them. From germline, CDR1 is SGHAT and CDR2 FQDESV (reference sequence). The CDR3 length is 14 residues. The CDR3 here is CASAPSASGDEQYF. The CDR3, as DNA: TGTGCCAGCGCCCCTAGTGCTTCGGGCGACGAGCAGTACTTC. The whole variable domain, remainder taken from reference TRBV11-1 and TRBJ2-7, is EAEVAQSPRYKITEKSQAVAFWCDPISGHATLYWYRQILGQGPELLVQFQDESVVDDSQLPKDRFSAERLKGVDSTLKIQPAELGDSAMYLCASAPSASGDEQYFGPGTRLTVT.

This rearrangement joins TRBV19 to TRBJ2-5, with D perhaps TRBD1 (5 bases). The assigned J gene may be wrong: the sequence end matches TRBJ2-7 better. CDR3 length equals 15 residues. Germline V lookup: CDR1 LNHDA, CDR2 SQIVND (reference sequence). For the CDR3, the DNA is TGTGCCACCTCATCTAGACAGCAGTTGAGCTACGAGCAGTACTTC. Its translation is CATSSRQQLSYEQYF.

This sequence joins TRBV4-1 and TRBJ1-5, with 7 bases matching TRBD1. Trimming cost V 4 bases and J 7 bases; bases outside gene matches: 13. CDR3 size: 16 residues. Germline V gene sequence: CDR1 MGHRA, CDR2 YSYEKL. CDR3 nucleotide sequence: TGCGCCAGCAGCCCCCGAACACGACAGGGACGCCAGCCCCAGCATTTT. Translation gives CASSPRTRQGRQPQHF.

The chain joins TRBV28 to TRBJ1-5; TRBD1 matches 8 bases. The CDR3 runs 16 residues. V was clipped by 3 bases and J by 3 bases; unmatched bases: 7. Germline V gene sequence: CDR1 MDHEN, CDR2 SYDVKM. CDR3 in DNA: TGTGCCAGCAGTTTCGGCAGGGGGCTGATCAATCAGCCCCAGCATTTT. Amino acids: CASSFGRGLINQPQHF.

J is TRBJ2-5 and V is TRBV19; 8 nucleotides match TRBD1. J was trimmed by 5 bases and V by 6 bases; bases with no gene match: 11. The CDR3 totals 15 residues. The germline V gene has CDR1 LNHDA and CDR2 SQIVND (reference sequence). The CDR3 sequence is CASSQLDRVTETQYF. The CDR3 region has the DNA TGTGCCAGTAGCCAACTGGACAGGGTGACCGAGACCCAGTACTTC.

CDR3 sequence reads: CASSVMTGGIGDNEQFF. CDR3 sequence (DNA): TGTGCCAGCAGCGTCATGACAGGGGGAATTGGGGACAATGAGCAGTTCTTC. The rearrangement links TRBV9 to TRBJ2-1; 9 nucleotides agree with TRBD1. The CDR3 length is 17 residues. V was pared by 2 bases and J by 5 bases, with 11 bases of the junction left unmatched. Germline CDR1 reads SGDLS; CDR2 reads YYNGEE.

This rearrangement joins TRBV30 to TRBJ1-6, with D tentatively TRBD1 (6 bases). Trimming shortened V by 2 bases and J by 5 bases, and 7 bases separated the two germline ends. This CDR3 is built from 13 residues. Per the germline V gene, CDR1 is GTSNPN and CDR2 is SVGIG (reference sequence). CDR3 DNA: TGTGCCTGGAGTACAGGGCATAATTCACCCCTCCACTTT. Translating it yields CAWSTGHNSPLHF.

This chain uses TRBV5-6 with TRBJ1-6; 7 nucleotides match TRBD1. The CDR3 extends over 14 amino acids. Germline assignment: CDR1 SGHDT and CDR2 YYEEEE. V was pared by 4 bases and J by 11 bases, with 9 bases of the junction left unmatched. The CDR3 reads CASSPGTVHAPLHF. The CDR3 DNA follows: TGTGCCAGCAGCCCAGGGACAGTACATGCACCCCTCCACTTT.

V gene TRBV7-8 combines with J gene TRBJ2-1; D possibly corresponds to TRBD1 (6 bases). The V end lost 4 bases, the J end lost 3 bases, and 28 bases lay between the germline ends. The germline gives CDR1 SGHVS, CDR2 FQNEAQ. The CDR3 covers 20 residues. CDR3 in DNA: TGTGCCAGCAGCTCGCGACGTGTAGGGTTGGACCGGACAGTCTACAATGAGCAGTTCTTC. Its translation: CASSSRRVGLDRTVYNEQFF. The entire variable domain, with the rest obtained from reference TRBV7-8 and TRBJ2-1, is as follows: GAGVSQSPRYKVAKRGQDVALRCDPISGHVSLFWYQQALGQGPEFLTYFQNEAQLDKSGLPSDRFFAERPEGSVSTLKIQRTQQEDSAVYLCASSSRRVGLDRTVYNEQFFGPGTRLTVL.

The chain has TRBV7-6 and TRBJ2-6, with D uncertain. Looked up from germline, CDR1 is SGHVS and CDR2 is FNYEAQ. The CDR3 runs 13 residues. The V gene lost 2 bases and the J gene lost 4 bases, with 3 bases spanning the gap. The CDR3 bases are TGTGCCAGCAGCTTAACCGGGGCCAACGTCCTGACTTTC. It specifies CASSLTGANVLTF.

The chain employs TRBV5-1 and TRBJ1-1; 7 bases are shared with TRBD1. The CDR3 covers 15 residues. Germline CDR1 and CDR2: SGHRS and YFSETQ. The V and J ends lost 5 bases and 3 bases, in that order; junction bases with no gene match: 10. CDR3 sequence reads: CASRQNPGTDTEAFF. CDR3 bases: TGCGCCAGCAGACAGAACCCCGGGACAGACACTGAAGCTTTCTTT.

CDR3 coding DNA: TGTGCCACCAGCAGATCCACAGGGGAAAGACCCTCTGGGGCCAACGTCCTGACTTTC. This sequence encodes CATSRSTGERPSGANVLTF. The rearrangement uses TRBV15 and TRBJ2-6, with 7 bases aligning to TRBD1. The CDR3 totals 19 residues. V was pared by 2 bases and J by 0 bases, with 10 bases of the junction left unmatched. Germline V gene lookup returns CDR1 LNHNV and CDR2 YYDKDF (reference sequence).

The CDR3 loop reads CASSLGSQGLYGFF. CDR3 nucleotides: TGTGCCAGCAGCTTAGGTTCGCAGGGATTATATGGTTTCTTT. The chain links TRBV7-2 to TRBJ1-1, with D possibly being TRBD1 (5 bases). The CDR3 runs to 14 residues. The V end was cut by 1 base, the J end by 13 bases, with 19 bases between. Per germline, CDR1 SGHTA and CDR2 FQGNSA.

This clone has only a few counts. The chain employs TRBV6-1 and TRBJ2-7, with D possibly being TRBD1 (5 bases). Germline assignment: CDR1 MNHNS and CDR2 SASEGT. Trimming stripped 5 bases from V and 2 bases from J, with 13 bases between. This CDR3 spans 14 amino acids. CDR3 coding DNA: TGTGCCAGCAGTCGTACGAGACAGCCCTACGAGCAGTACTTC. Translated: CASSRTRQPYEQYF.

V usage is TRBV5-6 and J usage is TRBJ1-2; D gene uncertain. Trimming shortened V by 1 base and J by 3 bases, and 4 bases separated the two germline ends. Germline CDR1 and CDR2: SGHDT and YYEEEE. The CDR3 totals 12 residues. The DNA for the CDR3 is TGTGCCAGCAGCTTGAGGGACTATGGCTACACCTTC. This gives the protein CASSLRDYGYTF.

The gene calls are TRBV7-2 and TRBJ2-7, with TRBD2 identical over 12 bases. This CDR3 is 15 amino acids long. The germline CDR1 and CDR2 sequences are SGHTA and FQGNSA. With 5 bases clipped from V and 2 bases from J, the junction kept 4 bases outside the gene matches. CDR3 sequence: CASSPTSGGTYEQYF. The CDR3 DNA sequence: TGTGCCAGCAGCCCGACTAGCGGGGGAACCTACGAGCAGTACTTC.

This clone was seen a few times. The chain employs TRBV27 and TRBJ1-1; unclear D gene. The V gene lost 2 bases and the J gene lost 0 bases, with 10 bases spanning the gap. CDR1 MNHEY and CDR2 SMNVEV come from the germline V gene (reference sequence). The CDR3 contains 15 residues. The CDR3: CASSLGPGLNTEAFF. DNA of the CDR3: TGTGCCAGCAGTTTAGGACCGGGCCTGAACACTGAAGCTTTCTTT.

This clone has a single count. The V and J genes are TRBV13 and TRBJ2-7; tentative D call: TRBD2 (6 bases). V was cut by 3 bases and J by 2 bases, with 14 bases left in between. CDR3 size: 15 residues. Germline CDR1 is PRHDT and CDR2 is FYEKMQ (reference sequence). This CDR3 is CASSFSASGAYEQYF. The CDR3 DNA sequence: TGTGCCAGCAGCTTCTCGGCCTCGGGGGCCTACGAGCAGTACTTC.

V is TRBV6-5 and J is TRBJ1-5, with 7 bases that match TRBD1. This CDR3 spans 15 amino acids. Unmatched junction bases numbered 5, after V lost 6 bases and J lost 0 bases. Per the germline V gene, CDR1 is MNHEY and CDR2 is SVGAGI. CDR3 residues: CASRSDRDSNQPQHF. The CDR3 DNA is TGTGCCAGCAGGTCTGACAGGGATAGCAATCAGCCCCAGCATTTT.

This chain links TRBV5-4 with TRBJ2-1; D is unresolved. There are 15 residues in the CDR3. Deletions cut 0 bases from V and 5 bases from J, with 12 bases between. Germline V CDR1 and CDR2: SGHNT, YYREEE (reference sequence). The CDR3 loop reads CASSLGAATDNEQFF. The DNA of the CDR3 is TGTGCCAGCAGCTTGGGGGCGGCTACTGACAATGAGCAGTTCTTC.

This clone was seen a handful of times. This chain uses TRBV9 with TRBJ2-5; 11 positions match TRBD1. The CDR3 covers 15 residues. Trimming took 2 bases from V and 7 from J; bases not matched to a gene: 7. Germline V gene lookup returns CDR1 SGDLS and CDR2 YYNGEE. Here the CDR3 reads CASSVGQGARGTQYF. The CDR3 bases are TGTGCCAGCAGCGTTGGACAGGGGGCTCGAGGGACCCAGTACTTC. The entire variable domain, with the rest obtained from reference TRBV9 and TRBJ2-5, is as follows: DSGVTQTPKHLITATGQRVTLRCSPRSGDLSVYWYQQSLDQGLQFLIQYYNGEERAKGNILERFSAQQFPDLHSELNLSSLELGDSALYFCASSVGQGARGTQYFGPGTRLLVL.

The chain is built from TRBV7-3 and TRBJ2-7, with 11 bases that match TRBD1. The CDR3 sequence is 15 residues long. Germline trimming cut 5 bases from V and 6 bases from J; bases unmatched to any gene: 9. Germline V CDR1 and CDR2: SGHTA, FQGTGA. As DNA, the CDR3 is TGTGCCAGCAGCCCAACGGACAGGGGGCTTGGCGAGCAGTACTTC. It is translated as CASSPTDRGLGEQYF.

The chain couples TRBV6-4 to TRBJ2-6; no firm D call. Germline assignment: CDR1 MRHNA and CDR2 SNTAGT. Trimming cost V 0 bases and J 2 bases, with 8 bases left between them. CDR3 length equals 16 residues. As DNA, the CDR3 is TGTGCCAGCAGTGACTCGGGCCCGACTGGGGCCAACGTCCTGACTTTC. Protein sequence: CASSDSGPTGANVLTF.

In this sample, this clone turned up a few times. This chain's CDR3 is CASSEGQISSYEQYF. The CDR3 DNA is TGTGCCAGCAGTGAGGGACAGATTAGCTCCTACGAGCAGTACTTC. The V call is TRBV27, the J call TRBJ2-7, with 7 bases matching TRBD1. The germline gives CDR1 MNHEY, CDR2 SMNVEV (reference sequence). The CDR3 has 15 amino acids. V shed 5 bases, J shed 0 bases, and the junction held 7 bases outside the gene matches.

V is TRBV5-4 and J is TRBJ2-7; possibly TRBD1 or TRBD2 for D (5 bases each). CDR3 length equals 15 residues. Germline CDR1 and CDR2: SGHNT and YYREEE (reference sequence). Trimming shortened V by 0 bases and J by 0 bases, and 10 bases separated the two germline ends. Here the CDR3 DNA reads TGTGCCAGCAGCTTGGGGTTAGGGACCTCCTACGAGCAGTACTTC. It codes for CASSLGLGTSYEQYF.

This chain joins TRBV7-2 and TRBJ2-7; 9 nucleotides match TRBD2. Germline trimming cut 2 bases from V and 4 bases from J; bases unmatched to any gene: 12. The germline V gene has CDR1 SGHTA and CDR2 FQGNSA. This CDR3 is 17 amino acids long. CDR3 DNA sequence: TGTGCCAGCAGCTTAAAAGGAGGCGGGGGGGGCCCTTACGAGCAGTACTTC. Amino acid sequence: CASSLKGGGGGPYEQYF.